The present T cell receptor (beta chain) was sequenced within a study of blood T cells in healthy people across ages. Through a sample-barcoded 5' primer and a J-beta primer mix, a second PCR was run for 7 to 11 cycles. TCRdb re-derived calls from the 5' RACE reads in MiXCR, one entry per CDR3 protein. The data contain about 670,000 distinct CDR3 sequences, 52% of them singletons. Comments on this clonotype: Its cognate antigen is unknown.

Germline V gene lookup returns CDR1 MDHEN and CDR2 SYDVKM. The V end was cut by 5 bases, the J end by 7 bases, with 14 bases between. The CDR3 is 13 amino acids. Caucasian, healthy and from Russia, the donors were aged between about 6 and 90. With each sample, at least 6 micrograms of total RNA were extracted. The study, taken as a whole, reports: Aged donors had fewer naive CD4+ cells and lower diversity than long-lived donors.

This sequence joins TRBV28 and TRBJ1-2, with D unresolved. This sequence originates from a woman older than 75 in good health. Sequencing was performed on blood. CDR3 protein: CASSTPSSGGYTF. The CDR3 DNA sequence: TGTGCCAGCAGTACCCCGTCGTCTGGTGGCTACACCTTC.